A single TCR beta chain is shown here with its context. This clonotype was counted many times. There is no known antigen for this receptor. No base-level quality is on record; no much larger clone is a single base apart. Interpreted using the paper, the time point label stands for: newly diagnosed GD, antithyroid drugs for less than 3 months. For both TCR sequencing and RNA sequencing, RNA was extracted from PBMCs in TRIzol. Graves' disease was diagnosed according to American Thyroid Association guidelines. Patients for the study were recruited at an endocrinology department in Xi'an, China. From each patient, 8 to 10 milliliters of peripheral blood was collected into an EDTA anticoagulant tube. Ficoll Paque Plus density gradient separation was used to isolate PBMCs, and no further T cell sorting was done. RNA quality was checked with an Agilent 2100 Bioanalyzer and agarose gel, and concentration with a NanoDrop 2000.

Measured from the cysteine to the phenylalanine, the CDR3 is 15 residues long. Only CDR3 DNA is held: 45 bases, read in frame from base 1. Germline trimming: 0 bases from V, 4 bases from J; junction bases outside gene matches: 4. The germline V gene gives CDR1 as SGDLS and CDR2 as YYNGEE. The data originate from a study of regulatory T cells in long-lasting Graves disease (dated by TCRdb to the early 2020s). About the study as a whole: In the newly diagnosed Graves' disease group, patients had been taking antithyroid drugs for less than 3 months. This study used TCR sequencing and RNA sequencing of peripheral blood to compare persistent Graves' disease patients against newly diagnosed Graves' disease patients. The study was conducted in China and was registered as a clinical trial. TCR sequencing covered approximately 13 persistent and 20 newly diagnosed Graves' disease patients, around 35 samples in total. The study at large found these results: Only peripheral blood was studied, because thyroid tissue, the primary lesion, was inaccessible. Persistent patients shared more public clonotypes among themselves (around 3,000) than newly diagnosed patients did (approximately 870). Compared with newly diagnosed patients, patients with persistent Graves' disease had lower TCR Shannon entropy and fewer highly expanded clones, which suggests clonal expansion. Sequencing and analysis were restricted to the TCR beta chain. The authors noted that the small sample size was a limitation that may lower accuracy. Preferential use of TRBV28, TRBJ1-2 and TRBJ2-5 was observed in persistent disease, whereas TRBV20-1 and TRBJ2-1 were favored in newly diagnosed disease.

The library was built by means of multiplex PCR. The run used an Illumina HiSeq 4000. iRepertoire HTBI primers and Arm-PCR amplification of CDR3 regions were used to construct TCR beta libraries. Before sequencing, the PCR products underwent gel purification. Per the authors' processing: Gene usage analysis of CDR3 amino acid clonotypes used the approximately 62 TRBV and around 13 TRBJ segments found across samples. COPE and FqMerger were used to merge the filtered high-quality paired reads into contigs. BLAST was used to align contigs to the IMGT TRBV, TRBD and TRBJ reference genes, and CDR3 was defined following IMGT. Any clonotype with a frequency above 0.1% was classified as a highly expanded clone. Repertoire diversity was measured by Shannon entropy, and V-J evenness by the Gini coefficient. Clonotypes shared by more than one individual were considered public. The public reads were run again by TCRdb, first through fastp at Q25 and then through MiXCR, and only productive beta chains were kept. CDR3 protein duplicates are merged, each entry listing the most common genes and DNA. These V and J calls are TCRdb output, not the study's own analysis. Within this sample are a few hundred thousand distinct CDR3 sequences, with around 20% of them counted one time only. Approximately 14% of the sample is taken by the ten largest.

Sequences were derived from peripheral blood mononuclear cells (PBMCs), sampled at new diagnosis, from a patient treated with antithyroid drugs. This sequence originates from a female donor with Graves disease. The chain is encoded by TRBV9 joined to TRBJ2-1, and TRBD2 matches 7 of the central bases. CDR3 protein: CASSVGSGQYNEQFF. The DNA sequence is TGTGCCAGCAGCGTAGGTAGCGGGCAATACAATGAGCAGTTCTTC. Beyond the CDR3, the reference TRBV9 and TRBJ2-1 genes provide the residues; the full variable domain reads: DSGVTQTPKHLITATGQRVTLRCSPRSGDLSVYWYQQSLDQGLQFLIQYYNGEERAKGNILERFSAQQFPDLHSELNLSSLELGDSALYFCASSVGSGQYNEQFFGPGTRLTVL.